This TCR beta chain was documented in a study of beta chain features in type 1 diabetes. At the level of the study: Roughly 98 million sorted cells were examined across all samples. The study, taken as a whole, reports: The study found moderately but significantly shorter TCRB CDR3s in all four CD4+ subsets of Type 1 diabetes patients. The naive, central memory and Treg TCRB repertoires showed an apparent similarity that was greater among patients than among healthy donors.

Each sorted fraction was over 95% pure. Sequencing targeted expressed TCRB transcripts, as all isolated RNA had been reverse transcribed. This table comes from immunoSEQ multiplex PCR, and its TCRdb copy is limited to in-frame clones, with some not included. The repertoire holds some 350,000 clones, with roughly 13% as singletons. This clone appeared a few times. Its antigen is currently unknown. This CDR3 contains 15 residues. The J segment lost 6 bases and the V segment lost 0 bases, leaving 5 bases of the junction unmatched. The germline V gene encodes CDR1 SGHNT and CDR2 YYREEE (reference sequence).

The gene calls are TRBV5-4 and TRBJ2-1, with 8 bases aligning to TRBD1. This clonotype originated in a young woman with type 1 diabetes. What was sequenced was naive CD4+ T cells from blood. The CDR3 DNA follows: TGTGCCAGCAGCTTGGGACAGGGGAGGATCAATGAGCAGTTCTTC. The encoded protein is CASSLGQGRINEQFF. Supplemented by reference TRBV5-4 and TRBJ2-1, the full variable domain reads ETGVTQSPTHLIKTRGQQVTLRCSSQSGHNTVSWYQQALGQGPQFIFQYYREEENGRGNFPPRFSGLQFPNYSSELNVNALELDDSALYLCASSLGQGRINEQFFGPGTRLTVL.